Shown below are 28 T cell receptor beta chains from a single sample sequenced in a study of cytomegalovirus exposure and HLA in healthy donors. 60 Vbeta and 13 Jbeta primers were used in PCR. Produced via immunoSEQ multiplex PCR; TCRdb's table is partial and in-frame only. The sample has about 210,000 clones, 82% seen once; the top ten hold 4.5% to 7%. Input material: PBMCs. The receptors derive from a middle-aged man in good health and CMV-seropositive.

V usage is TRBV18 and J usage is TRBJ1-1; D remains unclear. Trimming took 2 bases from V and 8 from J, leaving 6 bases between them. This CDR3 is built from 11 residues. Germline CDR1 is KGHSH and CDR2 is LQKENI. The CDR3 spells CASSPGREAFF. CDR3 sequence (DNA): TGTGCCAGCTCACCAGGGAGGGAAGCTTTCTTT.

The V and J genes are TRBV6-5 and TRBJ1-2; tentative D call: TRBD1 (6 bases). The germline V gene has CDR1 MNHEY and CDR2 SVGAGI. V was trimmed by 6 bases and J by 5 bases, leaving 13 bases between them. This CDR3 has 13 amino acids. CDR3 sequence: CASSKTQGYGYTF. As DNA, the CDR3 is TGTGCCAGCAGCAAGACGCAGGGGTATGGCTACACCTTC.

This sequence joins TRBV7-2 and TRBJ2-5; 8 bases align to TRBD1. V gave up 1 base and J gave up 5 bases; unmatched junction bases: 6. The CDR3 length is 15 residues. From germline, CDR1 is SGHTA and CDR2 FQGNSA. CDR3: CASSLGGQGSETQYF. The CDR3 coding sequence is TGTGCCAGCAGCTTAGGAGGACAGGGCAGCGAGACCCAGTACTTC.

The chain joins TRBV25-1 to TRBJ1-1; possible D gene TRBD1, 5 bases. The CDR3 has 11 amino acids. Per the germline V gene, CDR1 is MGHDK and CDR2 is SYGVNS. Trimming removed 9 bases from V and 8 bases from J, with 13 bases in between. The CDR3: CASTGNSEAFF. CDR3 nucleotide sequence: TGTGCCAGTACAGGAAACAGCGAAGCTTTCTTT. Looking up the rest from reference TRBV25-1 and TRBJ1-1 gives the full variable domain: EADIYQTPRYLVIGTGKKITLECSQTMGHDKMYWYQQDPGMELHLIHYSYGVNSTEKGDLSSESTVSRIRTEHFPLTLESARPSHTSQYLCASTGNSEAFFGQGTRLTVV.

This rearrangement joins TRBV10-1 to TRBJ2-3, with TRBD1 matching 8 bases. This CDR3 is built from 15 residues. The V gene's germline CDR1 is WNHNN and CDR2 SYGVQD (reference sequence). V was clipped by 3 bases and J by 2 bases; unmatched bases: 4. The CDR3 sequence is CASSEGTGNTDTQYF. As DNA, the CDR3 is TGCGCCAGCAGTGAAGGGACAGGAAACACAGATACGCAGTATTTT.

V is TRBV11-2 and J is TRBJ2-2; 10 nucleotides line up with TRBD2. V was pared by 5 bases and J by 2 bases, with 8 bases of the junction left unmatched. CDR1 is SGHAT, CDR2 FQNNGV, per germline. The CDR3 runs 17 residues. As DNA, the CDR3 is TGTGCCAGCAGCACCCCGGGACTAGCGTCTAACACCGGGGAGCTGTTTTTT. Its translation is CASSTPGLASNTGELFF.

The CDR3 nucleotides read TGTGCCAGCAGCGTCCGGCAAGGGAGCCCTTACAATGAGCAGTTCTTC. Translation: CASSVRQGSPYNEQFF. The chain joins TRBV9 to TRBJ2-1; perhaps TRBD2 as D (5 bases). Trimming took 2 bases from V and 4 from J, leaving 16 bases between them. Germline V gene data show CDR1 as SGDLS and CDR2 as YYNGEE. CDR3 length: 16 residues. Using reference TRBV9 and TRBJ2-1 for the parts outside the CDR3, the full variable domain is DSGVTQTPKHLITATGQRVTLRCSPRSGDLSVYWYQQSLDQGLQFLIQYYNGEERAKGNILERFSAQQFPDLHSELNLSSLELGDSALYFCASSVRQGSPYNEQFFGPGTRLTVL.

This clone was picked up a small number of times. This chain connects TRBV29-1 to TRBJ2-1; 9 bases align to TRBD2. Trimming took 3 bases from V and 4 from J; bases not matched to a gene: 10. This CDR3 contains 16 residues. CDR1 is SQVTM, CDR2 ANQGSEA, per germline. The CDR3 is CSVDNPREGRYNEQFF. The CDR3 bases are TGCAGCGTTGATAATCCGCGGGAGGGCCGGTACAATGAGCAGTTCTTC.

The rearrangement joins TRBV7-3 to TRBJ2-3; maybe TRBD2 (6 bases). CDR1 is SGHTA and CDR2 is FQGTGA in the germline V gene. V was cut by 1 base and J by 1 base, with 9 bases left in between. The CDR3 contains 15 residues. The CDR3 loop reads CASSLKAGGTDTQYF. CDR3 DNA: TGTGCCAGCAGCTTAAAAGCGGGTGGCACAGATACGCAGTATTTT.

A few counts support this clone. V is TRBV5-4 and J is TRBJ1-1, with D possibly matching TRBD1 (5 bases). The CDR3 loop spans 14 amino acids. CDR1 and CDR2 from the germline V gene are SGHNT and YYREEE (reference sequence). V lost 0 bases to trimming and J lost 1 base, with 7 bases between them. The CDR3 loop reads CASSLGRENTEAFF. The DNA for the CDR3 is TGTGCCAGCAGCTTGGGCAGGGAGAACACTGAAGCTTTCTTT.

The CDR3 region has the DNA TGCGCCAGCAGCGTGGGGGACAGCAGCTATGGCTACACCTTC. Amino acids: CASSVGDSSYGYTF. The J gene is TRBJ1-2, the V gene TRBV5-1, with 7 positions matching TRBD1. The CDR3 contains 14 residues. Germline-derived CDR1 and CDR2 are SGHRS and YFSETQ. V dropped 4 bases and J dropped 4; count of bases not matched to a gene: 7.

The chain recombines TRBV6-1 with TRBJ2-2; TRBD1 might be the D (6 bases). Between the trimmed V and J ends, which lost 4 bases and 0 bases, there was a span of 12 bases. CDR1 is MNHNS, CDR2 SASEGT, per germline. CDR3 length: 16 amino acids. CDR3: CASSARQDANTGELFF. CDR3 DNA: TGTGCCAGCAGTGCCCGACAGGATGCGAACACCGGGGAGCTGTTTTTT.

The gene calls are TRBV14 and TRBJ2-1, with D unresolved. CDR1 and CDR2 (germline): SGHDN, FVKESK. CDR3 size: 12 residues. Trimming removed 3 bases at V and 7 bases at J, with 7 bases between. This chain's CDR3 is CASSHLRNEQFF. The CDR3 DNA is TGTGCCAGCAGCCACCTTCGGAATGAGCAGTTCTTC.

With respect to this clone: One junction end does not reproduce the germline sequence, and a read error may be involved. This sequence joins TRBV7-9 and TRBJ2-7; 15 positions agree with TRBD2. The length of the CDR3 is 13 residues. Germline V gives CDR1 SEHNR, CDR2 FQNEAQ (reference sequence). CDR3 nucleotide sequence: TGTGCCAGCAGCTGGACTAGCGGGAGGGCCACGCACTTC. Protein sequence: CASSWTSGRATHF.

The V and J genes are TRBV27 and TRBJ1-2; 8 bases agree with TRBD1. J was trimmed by 8 bases and V by 3 bases; bases with no gene match: 5. Germline loops: CDR1 MNHEY, CDR2 SMNVEV (reference sequence). The CDR3 loop spans 13 amino acids. CDR3 nucleotides: TGTGCCAGCAGTTTGTCAGGGGGCGGAGGCTACACCTTC. This encodes CASSLSGGGGYTF.

The chain employs TRBV6-5 and TRBJ2-7; 7 nucleotides align to TRBD2. CDR3 length equals 15 residues. Unmatched junction bases numbered 15, after V lost 6 bases and J lost 7 bases. Germline V gives CDR1 MNHEY, CDR2 SVGAGI. The CDR3 DNA follows: TGTGCCAGCAGCCCGGGGCGGGAGATCCCACGTGAGCAGTACTTC. Encoded protein: CASSPGREIPREQYF.

The chain joins TRBV9 to TRBJ1-2; D is unclear. The CDR3 sequence is 18 residues long. CDR1 is SGDLS, CDR2 YYNGEE, per germline. Trimming removed 0 bases from V and 0 bases from J, with 18 bases in between. The chain's CDR3 is CASSVDALHSSSNYGYTF. In nucleotides, the CDR3 is TGTGCCAGCAGCGTAGACGCCCTCCATAGCAGCTCTAACTATGGCTACACCTTC.

V usage is TRBV11-3 and J usage is TRBJ2-7; D not resolved. Germline values: CDR1 SGHNT, CDR2 YENEEA. Trimming took off 1 base at V and 0 bases at J, with 4 bases between the two ends. The CDR3 sequence is 13 residues long. In DNA form, the CDR3 reads TGTGCCAGCAGCTTAGGGGGCTCCTACGAGCAGTACGTC. It yields the protein CASSLGGSYEQYV.

The J gene is TRBJ2-5, the V gene TRBV19, with a weak D call TRBD1 (6 bases). Germline V gene data show CDR1 as LNHDA and CDR2 as SQIVND (reference sequence). The CDR3 is made up of 12 amino acids. Trimming cost V 9 bases and J 2 bases, with 10 bases left between them. CDR3 DNA sequence: TGTGCCAGCGGACAGCGACAAGAGACCCAGTACTTC. It codes for CASGQRQETQYF.

This clone showed up just a few times. The genes are TRBV28 and TRBJ2-3, with TRBD1 matching over 10 bases. The junction had 9 bases not matched to a gene; V was cut back by 4 bases and J by 5 bases. The CDR3 runs 16 residues. The V gene's germline CDR1 is MDHEN and CDR2 SYDVKM. The CDR3 protein is CASSSLGQGTGDTQYF. CDR3 sequence (DNA): TGTGCCAGCAGTTCCTTGGGACAGGGGACAGGAGATACGCAGTATTTT.

The V call is TRBV6-6, the J call TRBJ2-7; TRBD2 is a possible D gene (5 bases). The CDR3 consists of 15 residues. Deletions cut 4 bases from V and 4 bases from J, with 17 bases between. The germline CDR1 and CDR2 sequences are MNHNY and SVGAGI (reference sequence). CDR3 in DNA: TGTGCCAGCAGTTTGAAAGGGAGCACGAGGTACGAGCAGTACTTC. It translates to CASSLKGSTRYEQYF.

The chain recombines TRBV5-4 with TRBJ2-3, with TRBD2 as a possible D gene (6 bases). V gave up 4 bases and J gave up 2 bases, with 14 bases separating them. The CDR3 length is 15 residues. Germline V gene sequence: CDR1 SGHNT, CDR2 YYREEE (reference sequence). The CDR3 sequence: CASSPGTLSTDTQYF. The CDR3 region has the DNA TGTGCCAGCAGCCCTGGGACTTTGTCCACAGATACGCAGTATTTT.

This chain uses TRBV19 with TRBJ1-2, with D unclear. V lost 8 bases to trimming and J lost 7 bases, with 14 bases between them. The CDR3 covers 12 residues. Germline CDR1 is LNHDA and CDR2 is SQIVND (reference sequence). The CDR3 spells CASANWATGYTF. CDR3 coding DNA: TGTGCCAGTGCGAATTGGGCCACTGGCTACACCTTC.

The CDR3 region has the DNA TGTGCCAGCAGCCGACAGGGGACTGGAGAGGAAGCTTTCTTT. Amino acids: CASSRQGTGEEAFF. The genes are TRBV27 and TRBJ1-1; 8 bases are shared with TRBD1. The trim removed 6 bases at V and 8 bases at J, leaving 11 bases unmatched. Germline V gives CDR1 MNHEY, CDR2 SMNVEV (reference sequence). This CDR3 contains 14 residues.

CDR3 in amino acids: CASSPGLAGSLADTQYF. Written as DNA, the CDR3 is TGTGCCAGCAGCCCTGGACTAGCGGGATCCCTGGCAGATACGCAGTATTTT. J is TRBJ2-3 and V is TRBV5-4; 12 positions agree with TRBD2. Trimming at V came to 4 bases and at J to 4 bases, leaving 10 bases not matched to a gene. The CDR3 runs to 17 residues. Germline V gene data show CDR1 as SGHNT and CDR2 as YYREEE (reference sequence).

The gene calls are TRBV13 and TRBJ2-4, with D tentatively TRBD1 (6 bases). Germline CDR1 is PRHDT and CDR2 is FYEKMQ (reference sequence). Trimming pared 4 bases from V and 0 bases from J, leaving 10 bases between. This CDR3 contains 15 residues. In DNA, the CDR3 is TGTGCCAGCAGCTCCCAGGGGAAAGCCAAAAACATTCAGTACTTC. As protein: CASSSQGKAKNIQYF.

This chain links TRBV2 with TRBJ2-5, with D tentatively TRBD2 (5 bases). The CDR3 runs 14 residues. V was clipped by 4 bases and J by 2 bases, with 11 bases between them. The germline V gene has CDR1 SNHLY and CDR2 FYNNEI. The CDR3 DNA sequence: TGTGCCAGCAGTGCTAGGCGACTACAAGAGACCCAGTACTTC. Amino acids: CASSARRLQETQYF. Drawing the rest from reference TRBV2 and TRBJ2-5, the complete variable domain is EPEVTQTPSHQVTQMGQEVILRCVPISNHLYFYWYRQILGQKVEFLVSFYNNEISEKSEIFDDQFSVERPDGSNFTLKIRSTKLEDSAMYFCASSARRLQETQYFGPGTRLLVL.

This chain uses TRBV30 with TRBJ1-5, with a tentative D call TRBD1 (6 bases). This CDR3 is built from 14 residues. Germline V gene sequence: CDR1 GTSNPN, CDR2 SVGIG (reference sequence). V dropped 0 bases and J dropped 7 bases, with 13 bases sitting between them. CDR3 sequence reads: CAWSVGGFRQPQHF. The CDR3 nucleotides read TGTGCCTGGAGTGTAGGGGGTTTCAGACAGCCCCAGCATTTT.